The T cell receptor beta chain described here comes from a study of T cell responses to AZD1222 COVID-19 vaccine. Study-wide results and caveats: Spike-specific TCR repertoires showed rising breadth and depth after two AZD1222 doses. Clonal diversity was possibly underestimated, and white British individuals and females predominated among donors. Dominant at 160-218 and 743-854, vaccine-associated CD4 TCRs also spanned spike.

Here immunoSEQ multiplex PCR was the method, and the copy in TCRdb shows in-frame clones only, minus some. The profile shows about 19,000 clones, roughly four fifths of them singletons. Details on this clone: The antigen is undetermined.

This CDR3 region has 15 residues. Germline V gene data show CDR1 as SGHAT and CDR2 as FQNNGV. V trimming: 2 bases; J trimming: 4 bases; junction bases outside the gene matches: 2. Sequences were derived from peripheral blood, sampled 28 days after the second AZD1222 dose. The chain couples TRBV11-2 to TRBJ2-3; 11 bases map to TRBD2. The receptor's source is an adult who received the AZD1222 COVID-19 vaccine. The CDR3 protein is CASSLLAGGPDTQYF. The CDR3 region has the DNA TGTGCCAGCAGCTTACTAGCGGGGGGCCCAGATACGCAGTATTTT.